Below, one TCR beta chain is given with its context. Trimming removed 5 bases from V and 0 bases from J, with 13 bases in between. This CDR3 contains 15 residues. CDR1 and CDR2 from the germline V gene are SEHNR and FQNEAQ (reference sequence). This sample stems from a study of blood T cell repertoires in COVID-19. Study at large: In each case, the material was cDNA or gDNA derived from T cells, B-cell-depleted T cells, or PBMCs.

Original processing methods: Reference gene primer amplification gave nucleated cell count estimates. The protocol was immunoSEQ multiplex PCR, while the TCRdb copy is restricted to in-frame clones and leaves out a portion. That table is the source of V, J and clone size, and D and trimming were worked out from the DNA. The table lists over 200,000 clones, under 85% of them singletons. The receptor was isolated from a woman of 80 years or more with COVID-19, enrolled during active disease. The gene calls are TRBV7-9 and TRBJ1-2; tentatively, D is TRBD1 (6 bases). What was sequenced was peripheral blood. CDR3 loop: CASSTDSGANYGYTF. DNA of the CDR3: TGTGCCAGCAGCACGGACAGTGGAGCTAACTATGGCTACACCTTC.